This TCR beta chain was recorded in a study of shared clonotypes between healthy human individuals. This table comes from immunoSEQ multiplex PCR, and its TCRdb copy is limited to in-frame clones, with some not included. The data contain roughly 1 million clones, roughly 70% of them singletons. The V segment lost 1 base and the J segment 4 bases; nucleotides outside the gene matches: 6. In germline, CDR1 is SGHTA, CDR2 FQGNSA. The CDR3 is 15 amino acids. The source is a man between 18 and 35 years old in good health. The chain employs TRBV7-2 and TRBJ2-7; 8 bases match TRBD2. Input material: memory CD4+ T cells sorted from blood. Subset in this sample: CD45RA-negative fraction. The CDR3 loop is CASSLVAGGQYEQYF. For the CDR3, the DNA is TGTGCCAGCAGCTTAGTTGCGGGAGGCCAATACGAGCAGTACTTC. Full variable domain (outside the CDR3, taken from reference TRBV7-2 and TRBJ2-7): GAGVSQSPSNKVTEKGKDVELRCDPISGHTALYWYRQSLGQGLEFLIYFQGNSAPDKSGLPSDRFSAERTGGSVSTLTIQRTQQEDSAVYLCASSLVAGGQYEQYFGPGTRLTVT.